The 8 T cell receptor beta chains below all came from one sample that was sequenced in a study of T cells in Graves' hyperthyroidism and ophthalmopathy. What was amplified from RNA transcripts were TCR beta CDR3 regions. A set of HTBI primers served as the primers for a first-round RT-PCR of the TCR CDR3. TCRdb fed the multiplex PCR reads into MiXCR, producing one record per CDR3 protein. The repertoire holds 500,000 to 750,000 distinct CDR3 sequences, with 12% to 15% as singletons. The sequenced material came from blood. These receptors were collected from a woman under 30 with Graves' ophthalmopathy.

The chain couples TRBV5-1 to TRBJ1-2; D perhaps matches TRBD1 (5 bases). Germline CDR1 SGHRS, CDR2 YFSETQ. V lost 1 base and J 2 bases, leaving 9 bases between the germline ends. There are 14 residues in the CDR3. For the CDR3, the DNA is TGCGCCAGCAGCTTGTCCAGGGAGAACTATGGCTACACCTTC. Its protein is CASSLSRENYGYTF.

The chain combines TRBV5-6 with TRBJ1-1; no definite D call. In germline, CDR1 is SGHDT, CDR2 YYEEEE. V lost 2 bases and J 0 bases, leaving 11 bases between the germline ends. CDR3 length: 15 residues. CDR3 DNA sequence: TGTGCCAGCAGCTTCGGGCGAGTCCTGAACACTGAAGCTTTCTTT. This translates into CASSFGRVLNTEAFF. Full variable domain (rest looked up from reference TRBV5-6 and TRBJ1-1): DAGVTQSPTHLIKTRGQQVTLRCSPKSGHDTVSWYQQALGQGPQFIFQYYEEEERQRGNFPDRFSGHQFPNYSSELNVNALLLGDSALYLCASSFGRVLNTEAFFGQGTRLTVV.

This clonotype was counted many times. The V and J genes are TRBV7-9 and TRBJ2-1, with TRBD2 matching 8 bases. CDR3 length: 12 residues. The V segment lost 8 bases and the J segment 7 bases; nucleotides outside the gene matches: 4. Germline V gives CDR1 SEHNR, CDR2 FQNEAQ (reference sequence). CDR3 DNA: TGTGCCAGCCAACGGGAGGGGAATGAGCAGTTCTTC. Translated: CASQREGNEQFF.

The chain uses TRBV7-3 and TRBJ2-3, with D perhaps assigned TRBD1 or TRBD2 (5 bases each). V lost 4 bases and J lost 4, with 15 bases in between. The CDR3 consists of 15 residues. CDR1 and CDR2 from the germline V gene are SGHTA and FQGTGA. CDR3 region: CASSSSGTASDTQYF. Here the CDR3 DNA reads TGTGCCAGCAGCTCGTCTGGGACGGCATCAGATACGCAGTATTTT. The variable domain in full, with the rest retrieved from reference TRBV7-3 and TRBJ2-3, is GAGVSQTPSNKVTEKGKYVELRCDPISGHTALYWYRQSLGQGPEFLIYFQGTGAADDSGLPNDRFFAVRPEGSVSTLKIQRTERGDSAVYLCASSSSGTASDTQYFGPGTRLTVL.

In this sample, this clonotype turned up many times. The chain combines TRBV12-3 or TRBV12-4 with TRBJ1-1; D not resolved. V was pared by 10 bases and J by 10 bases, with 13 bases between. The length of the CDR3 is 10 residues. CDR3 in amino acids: CATRGGVAFF. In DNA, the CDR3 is TGTGCCACCCGAGGCGGGGTAGCTTTCTTT.

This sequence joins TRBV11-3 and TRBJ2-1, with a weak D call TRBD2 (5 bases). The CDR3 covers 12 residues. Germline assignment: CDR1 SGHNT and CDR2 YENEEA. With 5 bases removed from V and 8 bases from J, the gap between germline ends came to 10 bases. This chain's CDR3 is CASSRLYDEQFF. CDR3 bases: TGTGCCAGCAGCCGACTATACGATGAGCAGTTCTTC.

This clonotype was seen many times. The CDR3 DNA is TGCGCCAGCAGCGTCGGCAGACAGAGTATACAAGAGACCCAGTACTTC. Amino acid sequence: CASSVGRQSIQETQYF. The chain combines TRBV5-1 with TRBJ2-5; maybe TRBD1 (5 bases). The CDR3 covers 16 residues. Germline V lookup: CDR1 SGHRS, CDR2 YFSETQ. With 4 bases removed from V and 2 bases from J, the gap between germline ends came to 18 bases.

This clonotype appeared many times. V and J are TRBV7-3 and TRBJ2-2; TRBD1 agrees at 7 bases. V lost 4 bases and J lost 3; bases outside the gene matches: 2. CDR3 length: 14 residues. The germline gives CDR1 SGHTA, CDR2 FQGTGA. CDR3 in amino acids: CASSSDRDTGELFF. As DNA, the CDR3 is TGTGCCAGCAGCTCAGACAGGGACACCGGGGAGCTGTTTTTT.